Each of the 10 T cell receptor beta chains below was sequenced from the same sample in a study of shared clonotypes between healthy human individuals. Only in-frame clones appear in the TCRdb table, and some are missing; sequencing was by immunoSEQ multiplex PCR. The sample lists about 520,000 clones; around 95% were seen once. Specimen: naive CD4+ T cells sorted from blood. Subset of the sample: CD45RA+ positively selected. All receptors come from a woman under 40 in good health.

This clone was seen once. The chain links TRBV27 to TRBJ2-2; 8 bases are shared with TRBD2. CDR1 is MNHEY, CDR2 SMNVEV, per germline (reference sequence). The CDR3 is 18 residues long. V lost 7 bases and J lost 5; bases outside the gene matches: 18. The CDR3 is CASTREASGSALTGELFF. CDR3 nucleotides: TGTGCCAGCACCCGGGAAGCGAGCGGGAGTGCATTGACCGGGGAGCTGTTTTTT.

This chain uses TRBV28 with TRBJ1-1, with D unclear. Looked up from germline, CDR1 is MDHEN and CDR2 is SYDVKM. The CDR3 sequence is 12 residues long. Between the trimmed V and J ends, which lost 8 bases and 1 base, there was a span of 8 bases. CDR3 protein: CASRKRNTEAFF. The CDR3 coding sequence is TGTGCCAGCCGAAAGAGGAACACTGAAGCTTTCTTT.

This chain connects TRBV2 to TRBJ1-6; D is unresolved. CDR1 is SNHLY, CDR2 FYNNEI, per germline. With 2 bases removed from V and 11 bases from J, the gap between germline ends came to 4 bases. The CDR3 extends over 11 amino acids. The CDR3 DNA sequence: TGTGCCAGCAGTGAAATCGCACCCCTCCACTTT. It yields the protein CASSEIAPLHF.

V and J are TRBV18 and TRBJ1-1; 9 bases are shared with TRBD1. The CDR3 is 14 amino acids. J was trimmed by 5 bases and V by 2 bases; bases with no gene match: 3. The germline V gene has CDR1 KGHSH and CDR2 LQKENI. DNA for the CDR3: TGTGCCAGCTCACCAGCGACAGGGGGAACTGAAGCTTTCTTT. As protein: CASSPATGGTEAFF.

The table lists this clone with a count of one. J is TRBJ2-7 and V is TRBV19, with 8 bases aligning to TRBD1. Per the germline V gene, CDR1 is LNHDA and CDR2 is SQIVND (reference sequence). Trimming removed 4 bases from V and 6 bases from J; junction bases left unmatched: 8. The CDR3 is made up of 14 amino acids. CDR3 residues: CASSSRTGLGEQYF. CDR3 coding DNA: TGTGCCAGTAGTAGTCGGACAGGGTTGGGCGAGCAGTACTTC.

The chain combines TRBV10-1 with TRBJ2-7; 9 nucleotides align to TRBD2. The CDR3 is 15 residues long. V was pared by 5 bases and J by 5 bases, with 10 bases of the junction left unmatched. CDR1 WNHNN and CDR2 SYGVQD come from the germline V gene (reference sequence). CDR3 nucleotides: TGCGCCAGCAGTCTAACGCGGGAGGGGGTCCACGAGCAGTACTTC. This encodes CASSLTREGVHEQYF.

The gene calls are TRBV10-3 and TRBJ2-2, with TRBD2 identical over 7 bases. There are 12 residues in the CDR3. Germline V gene sequence: CDR1 ENHRY, CDR2 SYGVKD. V dropped 8 bases and J dropped 6; count of bases not matched to a gene: 3. The DNA of the CDR3 is TGTGCCATCGGACTAGGGCCCGGGGAGCTGTTTTTT. It encodes CAIGLGPGELFF.

The rearrangement links TRBV18 to TRBJ1-2; TRBD1 might be the D (5 bases). Germline V gene data show CDR1 as KGHSH and CDR2 as LQKENI. CDR3 length: 15 residues. Trimming shortened V by 3 bases and J by 4 bases, and 15 bases separated the two germline ends. CDR3 loop: CASSPGSQGGYGYTF. The CDR3 DNA is TGTGCCAGCTCACCCGGATCGCAGGGAGGCTATGGCTACACCTTC.

The chain combines TRBV7-7 with TRBJ2-7; the match to TRBD2 covers 13 bases. J gave up 2 bases and V 4 bases, and 2 bases lay outside the gene matches. The V gene's germline CDR1 is SSHAT and CDR2 FNYEAQ (reference sequence). This CDR3 is built from 15 residues. CDR3 nucleotides: TGTGCCAGCAGCTCAGGGACTAGCGGGACCTACGAGCAGTACTTC. Its protein product is CASSSGTSGTYEQYF.

With regard to this clone: In the same sample, other DNA sequences code for this CDR3. The gene calls are TRBV5-1 and TRBJ2-2, with TRBD2 matching over 9 bases. The CDR3 is 15 residues long. Germline V gene lookup returns CDR1 SGHRS and CDR2 YFSETQ. V lost 4 bases to trimming and J lost 2 bases; unmatched junction nucleotides: 3. In DNA form, the CDR3 reads TGCGCCAGCAGCCCGACTAGCGGAAACACCGGGGAGCTGTTTTTT. Protein product: CASSPTSGNTGELFF.